This T cell receptor (beta chain) came from a study of beta chain features in type 1 diabetes. Background on the study: Across the samples, roughly 99 million sorted cells were examined in total. General study findings and limits: In every one of the four CD4+ subsets, TCRB CDR3s were moderately but significantly shorter in Type 1 diabetes patients.

The investigators reverse transcribed all of the isolated RNA, so they sequenced expressed TCRB transcripts. Naive, central memory and regulatory T cell samples produced a mean of about 3.4 million reads. TCRdb keeps only in-frame clones here, not all; method: immunoSEQ multiplex PCR. The profile covers 120,000 to 150,000 clones, with under 60% appearing a single time and 0.35% to 0.45% taken by the ten largest. Isolation of CD4+ naive, central memory, regulatory and stem cell-like memory cells was achieved by sorting via CD45RO/CCR7/CD25/CD127/CD95/CD27. V was clipped by 3 bases and J by 2 bases, with 19 bases between them. This CDR3 region has 17 residues. CDR1 SGHDT and CDR2 YYEEEE come from the germline V gene. This clone was found a few times. Its antigen is currently unknown.

This sequence joins TRBV5-6 and TRBJ2-3; no reliable D call. The origin of this receptor is a man between 18 and 29 years old in good health. Sequenced input: Tregs from blood. For the CDR3, the DNA is TGTGCCAGCAGCTGGCGGTCCGGGTGGCGTATCACAGATACGCAGTATTTT. This codes for CASSWRSGWRITDTQYF.